These 14 T cell receptor beta chains came from one sample sequenced in a study of cytomegalovirus exposure and HLA in healthy donors (dated by TCRdb to about 2017). The method was the immunoSEQ multiplex PCR assay. For the multiplex PCR, a mixture combining 60 forward primers for TCR Vbeta segments and 13 reverse primers for TCR Jbeta segments was used. Sourced from immuneACCESS, this table was stored by TCRdb with only in-frame sequences that have V and J called. A share of the clones is absent; for the studies checked, an unresolved V gene accounts for under half, and the remainder has no known explanation. Present in this sample are roughly 92,000 clones, approximately 80% of which were seen just once. The ten biggest clones cover less than 5% of the sample. Sequenced input: PBMCs. The origin of the receptors is a woman in her 70s in good health and CMV-seropositive.

Comment on this clone: The same CDR3 arises from other DNA sequences in this sample as well. The chain employs TRBV11-2 and TRBJ1-4; 9 bases agree with TRBD1. Germline V lookup: CDR1 SGHAT, CDR2 FQNNGV. V lost 5 bases, J lost 4 bases, and 5 bases stayed unmatched. This CDR3 is 15 amino acids long. Here the CDR3 DNA reads TGTGCCAGCAGCCTAGGGGACAGGGATAATGAAAAACTGTTTTTT. As protein: CASSLGDRDNEKLFF. The full variable domain, completed using reference TRBV11-2 and TRBJ1-4, is EAGVAQSPRYKIIEKRQSVAFWCNPISGHATLYWYQQILGQGPKLLIQFQNNGVVDDSQLPKDRFSAERLKGVDSTLKIQPAKLEDSAVYLCASSLGDRDNEKLFFGSGTQLSVL.

The genes are TRBV6-5 and TRBJ2-1; D might be TRBD2 (5 bases). V shed 10 bases and J shed 2 bases, with 12 bases lying between them. This CDR3 has 13 amino acids. The germline CDR1 and CDR2 sequences are MNHEY and SVGAGI. CDR3 bases: TGTGCCACCTCCGCGGGCACCTACAATGAGCAGTTCTTC. Its protein product is CATSAGTYNEQFF.

In nucleotides, the CDR3 is TGTGCCAGCAGCTCCGGGACTCGCGGTGAGCAGTTCTTC. This codes for CASSSGTRGEQFF. The gene calls are TRBV7-9 and TRBJ2-1, with TRBD2 as a possible D gene (6 bases). Germline V lookup: CDR1 SEHNR, CDR2 FQNEAQ (reference sequence). The V and J ends lost 4 bases and 9 bases respectively, with 13 bases between them. The CDR3 is 13 residues long.

The rearrangement uses TRBV7-2 and TRBJ2-3, with D perhaps matching TRBD2 (6 bases). Trimming took off 2 bases at V and 6 bases at J, with 18 bases between the two ends. The V gene's germline CDR1 is SGHTA and CDR2 FQGNSA. This CDR3 has 16 amino acids. DNA of the CDR3: TGTGCCAGCAGCTTATTCACCCCGGGAGCAGCGGATACGCAGTATTTT. Protein sequence: CASSLFTPGAADTQYF.

This clone was seen a few times. This chain's CDR3 is CASTPPSGNEQFF. In DNA, the CDR3 is TGCGCCAGCACCCCCCCTAGTGGCAATGAGCAGTTCTTC. The V gene is TRBV5-1, the J gene TRBJ2-1; D not resolved. Trimming pared 6 bases from V and 6 bases from J, leaving 13 bases between. This CDR3 has 13 residues. CDR1 and CDR2 from the germline V gene are SGHRS and YFSETQ.

The DNA for the CDR3 is TGTGCCAGCAGCTTGGGGACAGGGATTAACTATGGCTACACCTTC. Protein sequence: CASSLGTGINYGYTF. This chain connects TRBV5-5 to TRBJ1-2; 8 bases are shared with TRBD1. The V and J ends lost 0 bases and 1 base, in that order; junction bases with no gene match: 2. The germline V gene has CDR1 SGHKS and CDR2 YYEKEE (reference sequence). The CDR3 has 15 amino acids.

In DNA, the CDR3 is TGTGCCATCAGTGAGAAAACCCGGACAGGGGCAGATACGCAGTATTTT. Translation gives CAISEKTRTGADTQYF. This rearrangement joins TRBV10-3 to TRBJ2-3, with 9 positions matching TRBD1. Per germline, CDR1 ENHRY and CDR2 SYGVKD. The CDR3 has 16 amino acids. The V segment lost 2 bases and the J segment 4 bases; nucleotides outside the gene matches: 7.

The J gene is TRBJ1-4, the V gene TRBV25-1; no clear D gene. Trimming left V 3 bases short and J 0 bases short, with 8 bases between. Germline CDR1 reads MGHDK; CDR2 reads SYGVNS. The CDR3 has 15 residues. The CDR3 sequence: CASSDVLATNEKLFF. DNA of the CDR3: TGTGCCAGCAGTGATGTACTGGCAACTAATGAAAAACTGTTTTTT.

The V call is TRBV6-6, the J call TRBJ1-1; D uncertain. Looked up from germline, CDR1 is MNHNY and CDR2 is SVGAGI (reference sequence). V lost 5 bases and J 0 bases, leaving 10 bases between the germline ends. This CDR3 spans 14 amino acids. DNA of the CDR3: TGTGCCAGCAGTCCACTCGGGATGAACACTGAAGCTTTCTTT. This gives the protein CASSPLGMNTEAFF.

The chain uses TRBV30 and TRBJ1-2; TRBD1 agrees at 8 bases. Germline V gene lookup returns CDR1 GTSNPN and CDR2 SVGIG (reference sequence). The J segment lost 0 bases and the V segment lost 5 bases, leaving 2 bases of the junction unmatched. The length of the CDR3 is 13 residues. The CDR3 coding sequence is TGTGCCTGGTTGGGACAGGCTAACTATGGCTACACCTTC. Translated, it gives CAWLGQANYGYTF. Full variable domain (missing parts from reference TRBV30 and TRBJ1-2): SQTIHQWPATLVQPVGSPLSLECTVEGTSNPNLYWYRQAAGRGLQLLFYSVGIGQISSEVPQNLSASRPQDRQFILSSKKLLLSDSGFYLCAWLGQANYGYTFGSGTRLTVV.

The CDR3 loop is CASSQTGGPAGNTIYF. In DNA form, the CDR3 reads TGTGCCAGCAGCCAGACAGGGGGACCCGCTGGAAACACCATATATTTT. The rearrangement joins TRBV5-4 to TRBJ1-3, with TRBD1 identical over 9 bases. Germline CDR1 is SGHNT and CDR2 is YYREEE (reference sequence). The CDR3 is 16 residues long. With 4 bases clipped from V and 2 bases from J, the junction kept 7 bases outside the gene matches.

Here the CDR3 DNA reads TGTGCCAGTAGTATCAGGCGGCAGGGGGGCCCGGGACTCTATGGCTACACCTTC. It yields the protein CASSIRRQGGPGLYGYTF. The chain is built from TRBV19 and TRBJ1-2, with TRBD1 identical over 7 bases. The junction had 17 bases not matched to a gene; V was cut back by 3 bases and J by 4 bases. The germline V gene encodes CDR1 LNHDA and CDR2 SQIVND (reference sequence). The CDR3 loop spans 18 amino acids. The full variable domain, with the rest looked up from reference TRBV19 and TRBJ1-2, is DGGITQSPKYLFRKEGQNVTLSCEQNLNHDAMYWYRQDPGQGLRLIYYSQIVNDFQKGDIAEGYSVSREKKESFPLTVTSAQKNPTAFYLCASSIRRQGGPGLYGYTFGSGTRLTVV.

This chain uses TRBV19 with TRBJ2-1; D perhaps matches TRBD2 (6 bases). The CDR3 consists of 15 residues. CDR1 LNHDA and CDR2 SQIVND come from the germline V gene (reference sequence). Trimming pared 3 bases from V and 5 bases from J, leaving 14 bases between. CDR3 DNA sequence: TGTGCCAGTAGTATGAGCGGGTTTCAACACAATGAGCAGTTCTTC. Protein sequence: CASSMSGFQHNEQFF.

The chain uses TRBV5-4 and TRBJ2-5; a weak D match, TRBD2 (6 bases). The germline CDR1 and CDR2 sequences are SGHNT and YYREEE (reference sequence). V lost 3 bases, J lost 0 bases, and 6 bases lay in between. The CDR3 length is 13 residues. This CDR3 is CASSSGDQETQYF. The CDR3 DNA reads TGTGCCAGCAGCTCGGGGGACCAAGAGACCCAGTACTTC.